This T cell receptor (beta chain) was recovered during a study of cytomegalovirus exposure and HLA in healthy donors. Assay: immunoSEQ multiplex PCR; the TCRdb copy retains only in-frame clones and omits some. The sample has 150,000 to 200,000 clones, 80% to 85% seen once; the top ten hold around 1.2%. Ten or more counts support this clone. Per germline, CDR1 SGHRS and CDR2 YFSETQ. V gave up 3 bases and J gave up 3 bases; unmatched junction bases: 6. The CDR3 has 15 residues. The chain carries TRBV5-1 and TRBJ2-3; 8 bases match TRBD1. The receptor was derived from a woman aged 30 to 39 in good health and CMV-seronegative. Sequencing was done on a sample of PBMCs. Here the CDR3 reads CASSWGQEWTDTQYF. CDR3 in DNA: TGCGCCAGCAGCTGGGGACAGGAGTGGACAGATACGCAGTATTTT.